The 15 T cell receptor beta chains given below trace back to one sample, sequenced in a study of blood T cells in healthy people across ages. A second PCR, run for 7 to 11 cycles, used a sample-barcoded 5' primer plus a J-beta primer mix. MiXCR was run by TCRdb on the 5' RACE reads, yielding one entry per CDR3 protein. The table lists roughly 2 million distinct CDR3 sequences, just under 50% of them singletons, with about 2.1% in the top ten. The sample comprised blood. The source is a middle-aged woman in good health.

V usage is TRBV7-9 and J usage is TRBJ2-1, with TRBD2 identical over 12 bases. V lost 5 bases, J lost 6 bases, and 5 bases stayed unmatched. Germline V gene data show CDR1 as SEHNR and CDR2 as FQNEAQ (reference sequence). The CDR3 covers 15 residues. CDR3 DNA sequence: TGTGCCAGCAGCGTACTAGCGGGGGGCTGCAATGAGCAGTTCTTC. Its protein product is CASSVLAGGCNEQFF.

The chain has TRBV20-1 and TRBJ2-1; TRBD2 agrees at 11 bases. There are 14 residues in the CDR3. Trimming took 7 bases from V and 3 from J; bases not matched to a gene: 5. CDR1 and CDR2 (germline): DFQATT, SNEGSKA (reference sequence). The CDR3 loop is CSEMGLADYNEQFF. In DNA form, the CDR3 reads TGCAGTGAGATGGGACTAGCGGACTACAATGAGCAGTTCTTC.

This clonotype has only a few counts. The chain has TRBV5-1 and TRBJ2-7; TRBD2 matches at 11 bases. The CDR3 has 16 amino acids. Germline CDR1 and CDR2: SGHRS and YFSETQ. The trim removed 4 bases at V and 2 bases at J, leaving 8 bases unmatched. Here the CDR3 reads CASSLQGTSGAYEQYF. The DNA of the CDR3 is TGCGCCAGCAGCCTACAAGGGACTAGCGGAGCCTACGAGCAGTACTTC.

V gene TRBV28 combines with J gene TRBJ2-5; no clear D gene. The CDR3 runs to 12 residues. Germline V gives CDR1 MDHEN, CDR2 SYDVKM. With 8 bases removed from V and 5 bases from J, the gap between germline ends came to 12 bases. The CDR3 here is CASSGLAETQYF. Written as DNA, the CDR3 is TGTGCCAGCTCAGGCCTGGCGGAGACCCAGTACTTC.

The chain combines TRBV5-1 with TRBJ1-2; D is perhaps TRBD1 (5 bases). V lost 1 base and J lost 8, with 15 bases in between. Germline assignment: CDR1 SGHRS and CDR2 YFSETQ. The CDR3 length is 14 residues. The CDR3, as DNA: TGCGCCAGCAGCTTGCACAGCAGGGAGGCAGGCTACACCTTC. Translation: CASSLHSREAGYTF. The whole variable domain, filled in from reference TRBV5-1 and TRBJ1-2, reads KAGVTQTPRYLIKTRGQQVTLSCSPISGHRSVSWYQQTPGQGLQFLFEYFSETQRNKGNFPGRFSGRQFSNSRSEMNVSTLELGDSALYLCASSLHSREAGYTFGSGTRLTVV.

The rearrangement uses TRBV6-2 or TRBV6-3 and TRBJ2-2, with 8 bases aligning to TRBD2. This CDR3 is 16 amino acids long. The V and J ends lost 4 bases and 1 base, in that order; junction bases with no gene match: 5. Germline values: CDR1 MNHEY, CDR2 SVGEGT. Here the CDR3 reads CASSSTSELNTGELFF. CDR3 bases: TGTGCCAGCAGTTCGACTAGCGAGCTGAACACCGGGGAGCTGTTTTTT.

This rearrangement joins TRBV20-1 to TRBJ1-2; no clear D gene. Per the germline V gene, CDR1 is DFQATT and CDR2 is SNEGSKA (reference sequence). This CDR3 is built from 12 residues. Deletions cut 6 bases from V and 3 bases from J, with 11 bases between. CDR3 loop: CSARQADYGYTF. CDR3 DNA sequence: TGCAGTGCCCGGCAGGCGGACTATGGCTACACCTTC.

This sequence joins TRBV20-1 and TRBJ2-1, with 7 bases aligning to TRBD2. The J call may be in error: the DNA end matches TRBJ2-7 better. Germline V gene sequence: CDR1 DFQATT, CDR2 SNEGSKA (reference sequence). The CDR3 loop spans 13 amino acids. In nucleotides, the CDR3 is TGCAGTGCCCCCGTCGGGGGGACCTACGAGCAGTACTTC. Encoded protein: CSAPVGGTYEQYF.

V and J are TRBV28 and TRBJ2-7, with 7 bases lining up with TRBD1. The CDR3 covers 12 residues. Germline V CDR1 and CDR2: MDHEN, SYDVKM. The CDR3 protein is CSGTDGSYEQYF. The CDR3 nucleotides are TGTTCCGGGACAGATGGTTCCTACGAGCAGTACTTC.

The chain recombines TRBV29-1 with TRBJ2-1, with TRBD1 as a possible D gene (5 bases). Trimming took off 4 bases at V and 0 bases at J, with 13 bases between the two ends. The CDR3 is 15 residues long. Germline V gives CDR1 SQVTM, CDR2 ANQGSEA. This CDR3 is CSVVGASGSYNEQFF. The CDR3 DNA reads TGCAGCGTTGTAGGGGCCTCGGGCTCCTACAATGAGCAGTTCTTC.

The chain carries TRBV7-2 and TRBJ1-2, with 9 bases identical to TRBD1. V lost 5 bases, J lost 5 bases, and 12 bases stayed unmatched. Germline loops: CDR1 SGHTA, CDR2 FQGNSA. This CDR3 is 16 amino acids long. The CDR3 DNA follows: TGTGCCAGCAGCATCGCACAGGGGGCGCTGGGTTATGGCTACACCTTC. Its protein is CASSIAQGALGYGYTF.

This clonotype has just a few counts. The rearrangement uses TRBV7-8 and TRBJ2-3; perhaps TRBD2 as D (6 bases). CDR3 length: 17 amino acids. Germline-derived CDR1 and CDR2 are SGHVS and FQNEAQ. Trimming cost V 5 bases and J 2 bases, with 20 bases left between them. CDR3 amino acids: CASSRSATSRFTDTQYF. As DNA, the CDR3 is TGTGCCAGCAGCCGAAGCGCCACTAGCAGATTCACAGATACGCAGTATTTT.

CDR3 DNA: TGCGCCAGCAGCTTGGGCCACACGCTCAATGAGCAGTTCTTC. Translation gives CASSLGHTLNEQFF. The chain links TRBV5-1 to TRBJ2-1; D not resolved. V was clipped by 0 bases and J by 6 bases, with 10 bases between them. The CDR3 has 14 residues. Per germline, CDR1 SGHRS and CDR2 YFSETQ.

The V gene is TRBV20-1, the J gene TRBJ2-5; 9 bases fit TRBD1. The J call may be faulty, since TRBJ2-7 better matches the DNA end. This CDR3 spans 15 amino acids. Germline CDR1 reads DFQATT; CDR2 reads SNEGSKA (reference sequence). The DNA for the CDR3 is TGCAGTGCCCACCTTCCGGGACAGGGACTGAACGAGCAGTACTTC. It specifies CSAHLPGQGLNEQYF.

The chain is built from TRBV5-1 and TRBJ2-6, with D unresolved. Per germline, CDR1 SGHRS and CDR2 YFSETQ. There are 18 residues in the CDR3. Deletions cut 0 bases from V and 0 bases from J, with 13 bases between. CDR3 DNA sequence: TGCGCCAGCAGCTTGGAGGGTATTTGGCCCTCTGGGGCCAACGTCCTGACTTTC. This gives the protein CASSLEGIWPSGANVLTF. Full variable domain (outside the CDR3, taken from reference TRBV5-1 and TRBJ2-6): KAGVTQTPRYLIKTRGQQVTLSCSPISGHRSVSWYQQTPGQGLQFLFEYFSETQRNKGNFPGRFSGRQFSNSRSEMNVSTLELGDSALYLCASSLEGIWPSGANVLTFGAGSRLTVL.